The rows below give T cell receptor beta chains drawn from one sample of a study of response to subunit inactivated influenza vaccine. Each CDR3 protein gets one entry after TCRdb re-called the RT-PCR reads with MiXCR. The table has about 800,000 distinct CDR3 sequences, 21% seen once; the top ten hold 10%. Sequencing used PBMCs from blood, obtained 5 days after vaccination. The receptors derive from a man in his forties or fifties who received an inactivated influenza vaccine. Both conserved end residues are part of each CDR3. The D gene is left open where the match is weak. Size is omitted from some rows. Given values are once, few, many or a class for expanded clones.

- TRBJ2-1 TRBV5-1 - CASCLGRLEQFF TGCGCCAGCTGCTTGGGACGGCTTGAGCAGTTCTTC
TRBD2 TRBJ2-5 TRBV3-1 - CASSQAGGGPRETQYF TGTGCCAGCAGCCAAGCTGGGGGAGGGCCTCGAGAGACCCAGTACTTC
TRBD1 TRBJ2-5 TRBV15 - CATSRDLTGEETQYF TGTGCCACCAGCAGAGATCTAACAGGGGAAGAGACCCAGTACTTC
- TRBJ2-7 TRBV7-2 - CASSPLVLHEQYF TGTGCCAGCAGCCCGCTTGTACTCCACGAGCAGTACTTC
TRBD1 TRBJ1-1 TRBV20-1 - CSAPRQGGNTEAFF TGCAGTGCTCCCCGACAGGGCGGAAACACTGAAGCTTTCTTT
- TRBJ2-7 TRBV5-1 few CASSPGAFSYEQYF TGCGCCAGCAGCCCAGGGGCCTTCTCCTACGAGCAGTACTTC
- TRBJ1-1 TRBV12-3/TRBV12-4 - CASSSVFEGGSTEAFF TGTGCCAGCAGTTCCGTTTTCGAGGGAGGGAGCACTGAAGCTTTCTTT
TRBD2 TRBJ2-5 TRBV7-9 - CASSFGLVPAETQYF TGTGCCAGCAGCTTCGGACTAGTCCCGGCAGAGACCCAGTACTTC
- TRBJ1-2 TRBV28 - CASSLGSGNGYTF TGTGCCAGCAGTTTAGGTTCGGGGAACGGCTACACCTTC
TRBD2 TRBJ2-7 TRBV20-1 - CSASREGLNEQYF TGCAGTGCTAGCCGGGAGGGCCTCAACGAGCAGTACTTC
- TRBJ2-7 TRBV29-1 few CSVERVDSPYEQYF TGCAGCGTTGAAAGGGTTGACAGTCCCTACGAGCAGTACTTC
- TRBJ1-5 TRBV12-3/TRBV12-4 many CASSLGQPNQPQHF TGTGCCAGCAGTTTAGGGCAGCCCAATCAGCCCCAGCATTTT
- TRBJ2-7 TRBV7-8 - CASSSKTGPFYEQYF TGTGCCAGCAGCTCAAAAACCGGACCGTTCTACGAGCAGTACTTC
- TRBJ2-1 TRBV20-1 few CSAGNPAGSNEQFF TGCAGTGCTGGAAACCCCGCGGGCTCCAATGAGCAGTTCTTC
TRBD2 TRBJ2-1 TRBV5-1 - CATAWGGGSYNEQFF TGCGCCACCGCTTGGGGCGGGGGCTCCTACAATGAGCAGTTCTTC
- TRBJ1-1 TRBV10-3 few CAISESRNTEAFF TGTGCCATCAGTGAGTCTCGGAACACTGAAGCTTTCTTT
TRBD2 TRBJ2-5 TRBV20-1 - CSARGGGSGKTQETQYF TGCAGTGCTAGAGGAGGTGGTAGCGGGAAGACGCAAGAGACCCAGTACTTC
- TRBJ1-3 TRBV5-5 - CASSLVPHTQSSGNTIYF TGTGCCAGCAGCTTGGTCCCACATACACAGAGCTCTGGAAACACCATATATTTT
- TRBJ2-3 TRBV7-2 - CASSLGLNTQYF TGTGCCAGCAGCTTAGGCCTCAATACGCAGTATTTT
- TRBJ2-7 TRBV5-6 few CASSLGPAGREQYF TGTGCCAGCAGCTTGGGACCGGCAGGGAGAGAGCAGTACTTC
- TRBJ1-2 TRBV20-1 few CSARDLTTNYGYTF TGCAGTGCTAGAGATTTGACTACTAACTATGGCTACACCTTC
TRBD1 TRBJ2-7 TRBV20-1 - CSARELGTGKYEQYF TGCAGTGCTAGAGAGCTAGGGACAGGGAAGTACGAGCAGTACTTC
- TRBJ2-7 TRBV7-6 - CASSLAGELEYEQYF TGTGCCAGCAGCTTAGCAGGGGAGTTAGAATACGAGCAGTACTTC
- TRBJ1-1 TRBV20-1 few CSAREGGRNTEAFF TGCAGTGCTAGGGAGGGAGGGAGAAACACTGAAGCTTTCTTT
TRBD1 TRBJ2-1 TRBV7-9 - CASSLVLSGQGNNEQFF TGTGCCAGCAGCTTAGTCCTATCTGGACAGGGTAACAATGAGCAGTTCTTC
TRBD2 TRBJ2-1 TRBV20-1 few CSARRRTSGVNEQFF TGCAGTGCTAGGCGGAGGACTAGCGGGGTGAATGAGCAGTTCTTC
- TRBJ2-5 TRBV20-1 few CSARRLLGETQYF TGCAGTGCTAGACGACTCCTCGGAGAGACCCAGTACTTC